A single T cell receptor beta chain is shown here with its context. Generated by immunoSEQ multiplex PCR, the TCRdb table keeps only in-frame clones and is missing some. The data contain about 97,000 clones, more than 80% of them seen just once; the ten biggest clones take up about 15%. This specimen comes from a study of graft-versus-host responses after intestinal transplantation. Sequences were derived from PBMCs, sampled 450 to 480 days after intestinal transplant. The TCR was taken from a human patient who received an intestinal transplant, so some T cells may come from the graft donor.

CDR3 residues: CASSRGTVDSYEQYF. The CDR3 DNA is TGCGCCAGCAGCCGAGGGACAGTTGACTCCTACGAGCAGTACTTC. This chain uses TRBV5-1 with TRBJ2-7; 7 bases are shared with TRBD1. This CDR3 region has 15 residues. Germline V CDR1 and CDR2: SGHRS, YFSETQ. V was pared by 4 bases and J by 0 bases, with 7 bases of the junction left unmatched.